The clone carrying this T cell receptor beta chain was found a few times. This CDR3 has 14 residues. Deletions cut 6 bases from V and 0 bases from J, with 12 bases between. The germline CDR1 and CDR2 sequences are MGHDK and SYGVNS. The data are from a study of blood T cell repertoires in COVID-19. As for the study in general: Sites in the United States, Italy and Spain provided acute and convalescent COVID-19 samples.

The method was immunoSEQ multiplex PCR; TCRdb's version includes in-frame clones alone and lacks a portion of them. The sample lists 250,000 to 300,000 clones; roughly 90% were seen once. The sequence was collected from a young woman with COVID-19, enrolled during active disease. The chain has TRBV25-1 and TRBJ2-7; D gene unclear. Sequences were obtained from peripheral blood. As DNA, the CDR3 is TGTGCCAGCAGCCCACAGCCTCCCTCCTACGAGCAGTACTTC. It is translated as CASSPQPPSYEQYF.